This TCR beta chain stems from a study of response to subunit inactivated influenza vaccine. Study-level results: Each seasonal influenza vaccination recruits few new T cells, the authors suggested.

Notes on this clonotype: What it recognizes is unknown.

MiXCR was run by TCRdb on the RT-PCR reads, yielding one entry per CDR3 protein. Here the sample spans 630,000 or so distinct CDR3 sequences, approximately 14% being singletons. This clonotype was obtained from a man aged 50 to 59 who received an inactivated influenza vaccine. The sample was PBMCs from blood, taken approximately 12 days after vaccination.

As DNA, the CDR3 is TGCGCCAGCAGCGATGCCCCACGGGATACGCAGTATTTT. Protein sequence: CASSDAPRDTQYF. The chain combines TRBV5-1 with TRBJ2-3; D is uncertain. V was pared by 4 bases and J by 6 bases, with 12 bases between. Germline values: CDR1 SGHRS, CDR2 YFSETQ. The CDR3 spans 13 residues.